This T cell receptor beta chain was retrieved from a study of persistence of HIV-infected CD4 T cells. Overall study: The sample holds CD4+ T cells responsive to CMV or HIV-1 Gag. General study points: Rare CMV-responding cells carrying HIV-1 proviruses were not analyzed separately for TCR.

About this clone itself: Its antigen is undetermined.

This was the immunoSEQ version 4 assay in survey mode. Each sample used up to 1 ug genomic DNA diluted to about 10 ng/uL. Libraries were prepared by immunoSEQ multiplex PCR; TCRdb keeps only in-frame clonotypes and omits some of them. The sample gives about 36,000 clones, over 75% of which show up once; 5% to 5.5% is in the top ten. Overlapping HIV-1 Gag 15-mer peptides at roughly 1 ug per peptide per mL were used. Memory cells lacking CD40L and CD69 with high CD45RO were sorted. Germline V gives CDR1 LNHDA, CDR2 SQIVND (reference sequence). Trimming removed 1 base from V and 7 bases from J; junction bases left unmatched: 14. The CDR3 is 18 amino acids.

This TCR was sampled from an adult with HIV. The donor label of this sample is uncertain. The input for sequencing was cultured CD4+ T cells from PBMCs, taken from a patient who received antiretroviral therapy. The chain is built from TRBV19 and TRBJ1-4; 8 bases are shared with TRBD1. The CDR3, as DNA: TGTGCCAGTAGTATAGGGCGACAGGGGCGACCTTCTGGTGAAAAACTGTTTTTT. Encoded protein: CASSIGRQGRPSGEKLFF.